The 22 T cell receptor beta chains below come from one sample, sequenced in a study of Ad26.COV2.S vaccination and SARS-CoV-2 variants. Indicated treatment: roughly 18 received Ad26.COV2.S at low or high dose, single or two shots; 5 received placebo; per-sample allocation not given. Each sample was drawn 63 days after the first injection (of vaccine or placebo). Method: immunoSEQ multiplex PCR; TCRdb's copy keeps in-frame clones and lacks some. The sample has 380,000 or so clones, less than 90% seen once; the top ten hold 6.4%. The sequencing used peripheral blood, collected in a trial of Ad26.COV2.S vaccine versus placebo. These receptors were collected from a person aged 18-65 years who received the Ad26.COV2.S COVID-19 vaccine or a placebo.

This clone was observed a handful of times. The J gene is TRBJ1-2, the V gene TRBV27, with D possibly TRBD1 on 5 matching bases. The germline V and J ends were trimmed by 3 bases and 8 bases, with 13 bases remaining between them. The CDR3 is made up of 13 amino acids. Germline-derived CDR1 and CDR2 are MNHEY and SMNVEV (reference sequence). The CDR3 bases are TGTGCCAGCAGTTTCTGGGCGGGGGGAGGCTACACCTTC. It yields the protein CASSFWAGGGYTF.

The chain is built from TRBV6-5 and TRBJ2-7, with D uncertain. The CDR3 spans 15 residues. Germline CDR1 MNHEY, CDR2 SVGAGI. The V end was cut by 0 bases, the J end by 3 bases, with 12 bases between. In nucleotides, the CDR3 is TGTGCCAGCAGTTACTCTTTGGCCGGTAGCTACGAGCAGTACTTC. It codes for CASSYSLAGSYEQYF.

The chain couples TRBV7-8 to TRBJ1-5; 7 bases are a match to TRBD1. CDR1 SGHVS and CDR2 FQNEAQ come from the germline V gene. This CDR3 is built from 14 residues. Trimming cost V 5 bases and J 7 bases; bases outside gene matches: 8. Here the CDR3 reads CASSKTGVRQPQHF. CDR3 bases: TGTGCCAGCAGCAAAACAGGGGTAAGACAGCCCCAGCATTTT. Based on the CDR3 plus reference TRBV7-8 and TRBJ1-5, the full variable domain is GAGVSQSPRYKVAKRGQDVALRCDPISGHVSLFWYQQALGQGPEFLTYFQNEAQLDKSGLPSDRFFAERPEGSVSTLKIQRTQQEDSAVYLCASSKTGVRQPQHFGDGTRLSIL.

Comment on this clone: The same CDR3 can be traced to other DNA sequences in this sample. V and J are TRBV5-6 and TRBJ1-3, with no clear D. CDR3 length: 12 amino acids. V was clipped by 4 bases and J by 0 bases, with 2 bases between them. Per the germline V gene, CDR1 is SGHDT and CDR2 is YYEEEE. CDR3 in amino acids: CASSPSGNTIYF. CDR3 DNA: TGTGCCAGCAGCCCCTCTGGAAACACCATATATTTT.

This clone is a singleton in its sample. The V and J genes are TRBV27 and TRBJ2-1; D may be TRBD2 (5 bases). V lost 6 bases and J lost 5, with 26 bases in between. The CDR3 has 18 amino acids. Germline V lookup: CDR1 MNHEY, CDR2 SMNVEV (reference sequence). The CDR3 region is CASSPSRRASNVNNEQFF. The CDR3 DNA reads TGTGCCAGCAGCCCAAGCAGGCGGGCCTCAAATGTAAACAATGAGCAGTTCTTC.

The rearrangement joins TRBV7-8 to TRBJ2-7; D ambiguous. V lost 0 bases and J lost 2, with 8 bases in between. Germline CDR1 and CDR2: SGHVS and FQNEAQ. CDR3 size: 14 residues. CDR3: CASSLAYSAYEQYF. The CDR3 bases are TGTGCCAGCAGCTTAGCTTACAGTGCCTACGAGCAGTACTTC.

The V gene is TRBV11-1, the J gene TRBJ2-7; D may correspond to TRBD1 or TRBD2 (5 bases each). Germline CDR1 SGHAT, CDR2 FQDESV (reference sequence). This CDR3 spans 16 amino acids. Between the trimmed V and J ends, which lost 1 base and 1 base, there was a span of 14 bases. CDR3 nucleotides: TGTGCCAGCAGCTTAGGTCGAGGGACCGCGTCCTACGAGCAGTACTTC. Amino acids: CASSLGRGTASYEQYF.

This rearrangement joins TRBV11-3 to TRBJ2-1; 11 bases match TRBD2. Germline V lookup: CDR1 SGHNT, CDR2 YENEEA. V trimming: 3 bases; J trimming: 8 bases; junction bases outside the gene matches: 9. The CDR3 has 16 residues. The CDR3 DNA reads TGTGCCAGCAGCTTCCTAGCGGGAGGTTCGAAAGATGAGCAGTTCTTC. Translated: CASSFLAGGSKDEQFF.

The chain employs TRBV5-1 and TRBJ1-5; tentatively, D is TRBD1 (5 bases). In germline, CDR1 is SGHRS, CDR2 YFSETQ. The CDR3 consists of 15 residues. Between the trimmed V and J ends, which lost 0 bases and 5 bases, there was a span of 12 bases. As DNA, the CDR3 is TGCGCCAGCAGCTTGGAAGGGGCCACGTATCAGCCCCAGCATTTT. Encoded protein: CASSLEGATYQPQHF.

The CDR3 coding sequence is TGTGCCAGCAGCGTAGAGCTAGCGGGGGGCGATGAGCAGTTCTTC. Translated, it gives CASSVELAGGDEQFF. This sequence joins TRBV9 and TRBJ2-1; 11 bases fit TRBD2. The germline V gene has CDR1 SGDLS and CDR2 YYNGEE. The CDR3 contains 15 residues. Losses at the gene ends were 0 bases for V and 8 bases for J; bases not matched to a gene: 4.

The chain has TRBV28 and TRBJ2-7; D is perhaps TRBD1 (6 bases). V gave up 5 bases and J gave up 2 bases, with 10 bases separating them. The V gene's germline CDR1 is MDHEN and CDR2 SYDVKM. The CDR3 covers 13 residues. CDR3 DNA: TGTGCCAGCAGTCTACAGGGAACCTACGAGCAGTACTTC. Encoded protein: CASSLQGTYEQYF.

The rearrangement joins TRBV7-2 to TRBJ2-2; weak D call: TRBD1 (5 bases). The CDR3 covers 18 residues. CDR1 and CDR2 from the germline V gene are SGHTA and FQGNSA. The ends were cut back, 2 bases at V and 8 bases at J, with 24 bases in the middle. The CDR3 sequence is CASSLMFGVGRQPGELFF. CDR3 DNA: TGTGCCAGCAGCTTAATGTTTGGTGTGGGCAGACAGCCGGGGGAGCTGTTTTTT.

This clone was detected only a few times. V gene TRBV5-1 combines with J gene TRBJ1-2, with 8 bases aligning to TRBD1. The J segment lost 0 bases and the V segment lost 3 bases, leaving 10 bases of the junction unmatched. Germline CDR1 is SGHRS and CDR2 is YFSETQ. The CDR3 is 17 amino acids. The CDR3 sequence is CASSSGTGPPSNYGYTF. The CDR3 DNA is TGCGCCAGCAGCTCCGGGACAGGACCACCTTCTAACTATGGCTACACCTTC. The complete variable domain, with remaining parts taken from reference TRBV5-1 and TRBJ1-2, reads KAGVTQTPRYLIKTRGQQVTLSCSPISGHRSVSWYQQTPGQGLQFLFEYFSETQRNKGNFPGRFSGRQFSNSRSEMNVSTLELGDSALYLCASSSGTGPPSNYGYTFGSGTRLTVV.

This clone came up once. The chain combines TRBV3-1 (or the pseudogene TRBV3-2) with TRBJ2-1; 9 nucleotides match TRBD1. Trimming cost V 4 bases and J 3 bases; bases outside gene matches: 4. The CDR3 is made up of 15 amino acids. CDR1 and CDR2 (germline): LGHDT, YNNKEL (reference sequence). CDR3 DNA sequence: TGTGCCAGCAGCCTCCGGGACAGGGTCTACAATGAGCAGTTCTTC. This translates into CASSLRDRVYNEQFF.

Only one count was recorded for this clone. The chain recombines TRBV30 with TRBJ1-6; TRBD1 aligns across 9 bases. V shed 7 bases, J shed 9 bases, and the junction held 10 bases outside the gene matches. Germline V lookup: CDR1 GTSNPN, CDR2 SVGIG (reference sequence). The CDR3 is 14 residues long. CDR3 bases: TGTGCCTTGACAGGGGGGCAGGGAGGTTCACCCCTCCACTTT. It yields the protein CALTGGQGGSPLHF.

The chain links TRBV14 to TRBJ1-4; TRBD1 is a possible D gene (6 bases). Per germline, CDR1 SGHDN and CDR2 FVKESK. The CDR3 contains 15 residues. V was shortened by 2 bases and J by 7 bases, with 14 bases between the two germline ends. The CDR3 protein is CASSQHRVRGEKLFF. For the CDR3, the DNA is TGTGCCAGCAGCCAACACAGGGTACGGGGTGAAAAACTGTTTTTT.

The chain has TRBV4-3 and TRBJ2-7; TRBD1 agrees at 9 bases. This CDR3 is 15 amino acids long. CDR1 and CDR2 from the germline V gene are LGHNA and YSLEER. With V trimmed by 1 base and J by 6 bases, 7 bases remained unmatched. The CDR3 DNA is TGCGCCAGCAGCCAAGGATGGGACAGGGATCGCGAGCAGTACTTC. Translated: CASSQGWDRDREQYF.

This rearrangement joins TRBV2 to TRBJ2-6; no definite D call. The germline V gene encodes CDR1 SNHLY and CDR2 FYNNEI. The CDR3 covers 16 residues. V was trimmed by 5 bases and J by 4 bases, leaving 15 bases between them. The CDR3: CASSQERLQGANVLTF. The CDR3, as DNA: TGTGCCAGCAGTCAAGAGCGTCTTCAGGGGGCCAACGTCCTGACTTTC.

The genes are TRBV11-2 and TRBJ1-4; the match to TRBD1 covers 7 bases. CDR1 is SGHAT, CDR2 FQNNGV, per germline. V dropped 3 bases and J dropped 8; count of bases not matched to a gene: 9. The CDR3 contains 15 residues. The CDR3 DNA reads TGTGCCAGCAGCTTCCGGGCCGACAGGGCGGAAAAACTGTTTTTT. This translates into CASSFRADRAEKLFF.

The gene calls are TRBV9 and TRBJ2-7, with TRBD2 matching over 7 bases. The V gene's germline CDR1 is SGDLS and CDR2 YYNGEE. V dropped 0 bases and J dropped 7; count of bases not matched to a gene: 4. This CDR3 comprises 13 residues. Here the CDR3 reads CASSVAPGGEQYF. The CDR3 DNA reads as TGTGCCAGCAGCGTAGCGCCCGGGGGGGAGCAGTACTTC.

The V and J genes are TRBV5-1 and TRBJ1-5; D possibly corresponds to TRBD1 (5 bases). Trimming removed 1 base from V and 5 bases from J, with 10 bases in between. This CDR3 spans 14 amino acids. The germline gives CDR1 SGHRS, CDR2 YFSETQ. CDR3 amino acids: CASSLMGGDQPQHF. CDR3 nucleotides: TGCGCCAGCAGCTTGATGGGGGGGGATCAGCCCCAGCATTTT.

V is TRBV6-5 and J is TRBJ1-1, with 8 nucleotides matching TRBD1. The CDR3 length is 15 residues. V lost 7 bases to trimming and J lost 11 bases; unmatched junction nucleotides: 18. Germline lookup yields CDR1 MNHEY and CDR2 SVGAGI. CDR3 nucleotides: TGTGCCAGCAAGCTAGGACAGGGAGAACCCACTAGGGCTTTCTTT. Its protein product is CASKLGQGEPTRAFF.